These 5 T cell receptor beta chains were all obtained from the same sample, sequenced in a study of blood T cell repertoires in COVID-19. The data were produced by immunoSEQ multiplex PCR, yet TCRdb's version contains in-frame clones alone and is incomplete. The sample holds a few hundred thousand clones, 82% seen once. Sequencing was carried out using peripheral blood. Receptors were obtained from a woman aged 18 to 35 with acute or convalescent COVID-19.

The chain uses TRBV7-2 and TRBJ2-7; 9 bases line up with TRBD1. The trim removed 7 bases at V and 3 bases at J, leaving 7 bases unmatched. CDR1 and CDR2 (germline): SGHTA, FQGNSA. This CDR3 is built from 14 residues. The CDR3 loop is CASTPGQGIYEQYF. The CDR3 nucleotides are TGTGCCAGCACTCCGGGACAGGGTATCTACGAGCAGTACTTC.

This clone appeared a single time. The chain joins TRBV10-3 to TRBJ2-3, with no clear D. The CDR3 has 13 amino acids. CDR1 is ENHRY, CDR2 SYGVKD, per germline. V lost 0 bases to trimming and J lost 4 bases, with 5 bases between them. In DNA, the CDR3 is TGTGCCATCAGTGAGTCGGCTGCAGATACGCAGTATTTT. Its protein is CAISESAADTQYF.

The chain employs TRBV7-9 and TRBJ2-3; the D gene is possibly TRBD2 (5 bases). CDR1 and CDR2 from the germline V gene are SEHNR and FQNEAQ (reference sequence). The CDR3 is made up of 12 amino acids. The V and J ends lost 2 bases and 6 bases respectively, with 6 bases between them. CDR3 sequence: CASSLSGDTQYF. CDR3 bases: TGTGCCAGCAGCTTATCGGGGGATACGCAGTATTTT.

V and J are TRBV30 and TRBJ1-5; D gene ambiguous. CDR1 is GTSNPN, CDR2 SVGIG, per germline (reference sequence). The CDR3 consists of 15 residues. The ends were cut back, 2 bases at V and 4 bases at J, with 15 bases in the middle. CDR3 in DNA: TGTGCCTGGAGTCCCGGCGGACTAAGAAATCAGCCCCAGCATTTT. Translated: CAWSPGGLRNQPQHF.

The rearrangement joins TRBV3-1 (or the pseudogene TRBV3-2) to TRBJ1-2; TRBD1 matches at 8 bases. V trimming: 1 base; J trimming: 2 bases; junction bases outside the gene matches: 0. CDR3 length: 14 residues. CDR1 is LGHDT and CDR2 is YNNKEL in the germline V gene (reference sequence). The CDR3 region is CASSQGQGNYGYTF. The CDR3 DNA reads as TGTGCCAGCAGCCAAGGACAGGGGAACTATGGCTACACCTTC.